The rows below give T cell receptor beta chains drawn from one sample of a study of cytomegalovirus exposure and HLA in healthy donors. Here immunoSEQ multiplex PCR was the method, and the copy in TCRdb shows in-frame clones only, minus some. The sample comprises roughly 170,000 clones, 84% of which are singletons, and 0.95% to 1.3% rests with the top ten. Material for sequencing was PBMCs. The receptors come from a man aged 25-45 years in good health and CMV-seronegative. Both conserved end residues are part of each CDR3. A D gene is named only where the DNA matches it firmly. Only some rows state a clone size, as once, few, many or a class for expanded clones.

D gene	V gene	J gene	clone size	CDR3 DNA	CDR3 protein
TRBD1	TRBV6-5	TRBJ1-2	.	TGTGCCAGCAGGGGGGGGGACAGGGGGCACTATGGCTACACCTTC	CASRGGDRGHYGYTF
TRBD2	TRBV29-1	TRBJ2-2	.	TGCAGCGTTTGGGGACTAGCGGATACCGGGGAGCTGTTTTTT	CSVWGLADTGELFF
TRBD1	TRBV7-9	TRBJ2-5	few	TGTGCCAGCAGCTTAGGAACGACAGGGGGACTGGGGGAGACCCAGTACTTC	CASSLGTTGGLGETQYF
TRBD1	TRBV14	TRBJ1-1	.	TGTGCCAGCAGCCCGACAGGGGGCCGTCGCACTGAAGCTTTCTTT	CASSPTGGRRTEAFF
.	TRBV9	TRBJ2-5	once	TGTGCCAGCAGCGAGGGGGCGGGGGGCGAAGAGACCCAGTACTTC	CASSEGAGGEETQYF
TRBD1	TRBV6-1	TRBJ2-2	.	TGTGCCAGCAGTGAACAGGGGGACACCGGGGAGCTGTTTTTT	CASSEQGDTGELFF
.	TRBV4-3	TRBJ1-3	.	TGCGCCAGCAGCCAAGATGGTAGGGGGTTTGGAAACACCATATATTTT	CASSQDGRGFGNTIYF
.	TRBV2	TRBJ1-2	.	TGTGCCAGCGCTCGGGCAGGGGCCGAGCCCCTTGATGGCTACACCTTC	CASARAGAEPLDGYTF
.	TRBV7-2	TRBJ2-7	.	TGTGCCAGCAGCCCCTACAGGGAGTCCTACGAGCAGTACTTC	CASSPYRESYEQYF
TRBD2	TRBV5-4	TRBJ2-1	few	TGTGCCAGCAGCTCTATGACTAGCGTAAGGCAGTTCTTC	CASSSMTSVRQFF
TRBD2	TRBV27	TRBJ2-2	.	TGTGCCAGCAGGGCGCTAGCGGGAGGGGACACCGGGGAGCTGTTTTTT	CASRALAGGDTGELFF
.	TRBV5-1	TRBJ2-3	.	TGCGCCAGCAGCTTGCAGGGCCCAAGCACAGATACGCAGTATTTT	CASSLQGPSTDTQYF
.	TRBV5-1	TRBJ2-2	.	TGCGCCAGCAGCTTCCTCAACACCGGGGAGCTGTTTTTT	CASSFLNTGELFF